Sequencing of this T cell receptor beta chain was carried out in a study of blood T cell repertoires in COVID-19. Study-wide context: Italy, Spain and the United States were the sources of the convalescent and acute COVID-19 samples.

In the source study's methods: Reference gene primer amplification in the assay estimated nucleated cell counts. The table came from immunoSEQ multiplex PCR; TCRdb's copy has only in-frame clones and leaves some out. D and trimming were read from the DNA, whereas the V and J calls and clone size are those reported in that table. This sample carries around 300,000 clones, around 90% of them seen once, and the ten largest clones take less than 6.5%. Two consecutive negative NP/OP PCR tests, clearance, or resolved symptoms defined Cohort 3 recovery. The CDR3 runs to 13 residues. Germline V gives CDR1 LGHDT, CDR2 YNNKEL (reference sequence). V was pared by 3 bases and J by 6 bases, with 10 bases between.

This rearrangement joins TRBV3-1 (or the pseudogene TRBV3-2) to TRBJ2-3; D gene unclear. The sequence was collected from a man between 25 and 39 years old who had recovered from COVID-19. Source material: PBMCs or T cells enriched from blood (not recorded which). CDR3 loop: CASSHSTADTQYF. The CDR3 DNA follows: TGTGCCAGCAGCCATTCTACTGCGGATACGCAGTATTTT.